A selection of T cell receptor beta chains follows, all from one sample in a study of T cells in Graves' hyperthyroidism and ophthalmopathy. TCRdb re-analysed the multiplex PCR reads in MiXCR, keeping a single row per CDR3 protein. This table has roughly 570,000 distinct CDR3 sequences, 46% appearing once. The sequenced sample consisted of peripheral blood or thyroid tissue (not recorded which). The receptor source for this set is a woman under 30 with Graves' hyperthyroidism. Both conserved end residues are part of each CDR3. The D gene is left open where the match is weak. Not all rows give a size; the values are once, few, many and, for expanded clones, a class.

len	d_gene	v_gene	abundance	CDR3aa
14	TRBD1	TRBV27	many	CASSSQGGMGGYTF
17	TRBD1	TRBV4-1	few	CASSLRPDRASNQPQHF
15	NA	TRBV4-1	many	CASSQVSTANQPQHF
14	NA	TRBV5-8	NA	CASSTGTANQPQHF
14	NA	TRBV7-9	many	CASKGVYGTDTQYF
16	TRBD1	TRBV4-2	many	CASSHTTGGELYGYTF
17	NA	TRBV25-1	few	CASRAFLRDRATDTQYF
15	NA	TRBV24-1	many	CATSEPGPSGNTIYF
15	NA	TRBV7-2	many	CASSLVGRGGGTIYF
13	TRBD1	TRBV7-3	many	CASSRTGTGQAFF
12	NA	TRBV20-1	many	CSARRGRETQYF
15	NA	TRBV2	once	CATLTVTQNTDTQYF
17	TRBD2	TRBV9	NA	CASSPGRTSGNTDTQYF
14	NA	TRBV12-3/TRBV12-4	many	CASSAGTKNEKLFF
15	TRBD2	TRBV24-1	NA	CATSDSSSGSQTQYF
12	NA	TRBV7-9	many	CASRDHTLEQYF
17	TRBD2	TRBV6-6	NA	CASSFLVGRAYTGELFF
15	NA	TRBV20-1	NA	CSAPEKGTNRYEQFF
13	TRBD1	TRBV20-1	NA	CRKSTGGDQPQHF
14	NA	TRBV20-1	NA	CSARDRDFSDTQYF
17	NA	TRBV2	NA	CASQLGAVGTGTSEQYF
13	NA	TRBV2	many	CASSLGPTGELFF
13	NA	TRBV19	many	CASSIPRKLGAFF
13	NA	TRBV12-3/TRBV12-4	many	CASSWGERSPLHF
15	NA	TRBV7-2	NA	CASSLTGSLGETQYF
16	NA	TRBV12-3/TRBV12-4	NA	CASSFRLGRGNEKLFF
15	TRBD1	TRBV10-2	NA	CASSEQGQGQETQHF